This T cell receptor beta chain was sequenced for a study of T cells in Graves' hyperthyroidism and ophthalmopathy. Study-wide findings and caveats: Most clonotypes expanded in the thyroid (above 0.001) were also present in blood. The model anticipated ophthalmopathy a median about six months pre-onset.

Thyroid ultrasound and orbital computed tomography, with clinical symptoms and serum thyroxine and TRAb, informed diagnoses. The CDR3 is 14 residues long. Trimming removed 6 bases at V and 5 bases at J, with 15 bases between. The germline V gene encodes CDR1 SGHRS and CDR2 YFSETQ. Amplified regions were TCR beta CDR3 sequences from RNA transcripts. The primer set for the first-round RT-PCR of the TCR CDR3 was HTBI. A single record per CDR3 protein comes from TCRdb applying MiXCR to the multiplex PCR reads. Seen here are about 260,000 distinct CDR3 sequences, less than 20% observed once, and the top ten hold around 30%. As concerns this clonotype: What it recognizes is unknown. This could be a read error, since a much larger clone is one nucleotide away.

The sequenced sample was blood. This receptor was obtained from a young woman with Graves' ophthalmopathy. The rearrangement uses TRBV5-1 and TRBJ2-1, with D tentatively TRBD1 (6 bases). The CDR3 loop is CASISTEGDNEQFF. DNA of the CDR3: TGCGCCAGCATAAGTACAGAGGGGGACAATGAGCAGTTCTTC. Drawing the rest from reference TRBV5-1 and TRBJ2-1, the complete variable domain is KAGVTQTPRYLIKTRGQQVTLSCSPISGHRSVSWYQQTPGQGLQFLFEYFSETQRNKGNFPGRFSGRQFSNSRSEMNVSTLELGDSALYLCASISTEGDNEQFFGPGTRLTVL.